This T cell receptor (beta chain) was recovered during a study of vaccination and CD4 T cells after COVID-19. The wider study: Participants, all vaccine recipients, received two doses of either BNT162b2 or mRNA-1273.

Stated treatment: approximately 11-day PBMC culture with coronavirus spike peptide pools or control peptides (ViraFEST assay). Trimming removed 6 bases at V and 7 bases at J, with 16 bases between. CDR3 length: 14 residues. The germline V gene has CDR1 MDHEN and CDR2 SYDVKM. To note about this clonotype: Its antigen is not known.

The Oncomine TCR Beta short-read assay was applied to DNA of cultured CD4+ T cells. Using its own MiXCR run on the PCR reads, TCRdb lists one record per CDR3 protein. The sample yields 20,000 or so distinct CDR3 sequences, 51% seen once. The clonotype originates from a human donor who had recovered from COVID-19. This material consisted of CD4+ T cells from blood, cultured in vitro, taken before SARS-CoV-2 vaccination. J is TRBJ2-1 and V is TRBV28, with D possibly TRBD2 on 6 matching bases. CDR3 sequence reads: CASRLTGTQNEQFF. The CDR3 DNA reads TGTGCCAGCAGACTCACCGGGACTCAGAATGAGCAGTTCTTC.